One sample yielded the 27 T cell receptor beta chains listed below, sequenced in a study of blood T cell repertoires in COVID-19. The table came from immunoSEQ multiplex PCR; TCRdb's copy has only in-frame clones and leaves some out. The table includes 250,000 to 350,000 clones, about 90% detected once. The sequencing input was PBMCs or T cells enriched from blood (not recorded which). The receptors shown here come from a woman aged 45 to 65 who had been exposed to COVID-19.

The CDR3 nucleotides read TGTGCCAGCAGCGGGGGGGAGTACAATGAGCAGTTCTTC. Protein sequence: CASSGGEYNEQFF. This chain links TRBV11-3 with TRBJ2-1; 7 bases are a match to TRBD2. V was clipped by 5 bases and J by 4 bases; unmatched bases: 2. Germline CDR1 is SGHNT and CDR2 is YENEEA. CDR3 length: 13 amino acids.

The rearrangement uses TRBV2 and TRBJ2-1; TRBD2 agrees at 12 bases. Trimming cost V 6 bases and J 4 bases; bases outside gene matches: 1. This CDR3 has 14 residues. Germline V gives CDR1 SNHLY, CDR2 FYNNEI. In DNA form, the CDR3 reads TGTGCCAGCAGCGGACTAGCGGGGTACAATGAGCAGTTCTTC. Its translation: CASSGLAGYNEQFF.

This chain connects TRBV11-2 to TRBJ1-2; tentative D call: TRBD1 (5 bases). V shed 5 bases and J shed 4 bases, with 14 bases lying between them. In germline, CDR1 is SGHAT, CDR2 FQNNGV. The CDR3 runs to 14 residues. The DNA for the CDR3 is TGTGCCAGCAGCACGGGGACTGGGGGCTATGGCTACACCTTC. Its protein product is CASSTGTGGYGYTF.

The V gene is TRBV28, the J gene TRBJ2-3; D is possibly TRBD2 (5 bases). This CDR3 is 14 amino acids long. Germline values: CDR1 MDHEN, CDR2 SYDVKM. V gave up 8 bases and J gave up 2 bases, with 14 bases separating them. The CDR3 loop is CASFPGLATDTQYF. DNA for the CDR3: TGTGCCAGCTTCCCTGGGCTAGCCACAGATACGCAGTATTTT.

The chain has TRBV28 and TRBJ1-3, with D unresolved. Trimming removed 8 bases at V and 0 bases at J, with 20 bases between. The CDR3 is 17 residues long. CDR1 is MDHEN, CDR2 SYDVKM, per germline. The CDR3 loop reads CASRPNIVRSSGNTIYF. The CDR3 DNA reads TGTGCCAGCCGCCCCAACATAGTTAGGAGCTCTGGAAACACCATATATTTT.

This clone occurred once. The chain combines TRBV19 with TRBJ1-1; TRBD1 matches 9 bases. The CDR3 spans 16 residues. CDR1 is LNHDA, CDR2 SQIVND, per germline (reference sequence). After removal of 6 bases from V and 0 bases from J, the junction contained 8 bases not matched to a gene. The CDR3 spells CASRKGQGFLNTEAFF. The CDR3 DNA sequence: TGTGCCAGTAGGAAAGGACAGGGGTTTTTGAACACTGAAGCTTTCTTT. The entire variable domain, with the rest obtained from reference TRBV19 and TRBJ1-1, is as follows: DGGITQSPKYLFRKEGQNVTLSCEQNLNHDAMYWYRQDPGQGLRLIYYSQIVNDFQKGDIAEGYSVSREKKESFPLTVTSAQKNPTAFYLCASRKGQGFLNTEAFFGQGTRLTVV.

CDR3 nucleotides: TGTGCCAGCAGTGGGTTCACAGGGGTGAACACCGGGGAGCTGTTTTTT. Translating it yields CASSGFTGVNTGELFF. The chain carries TRBV2 and TRBJ2-2; 7 bases match TRBD1. Germline values: CDR1 SNHLY, CDR2 FYNNEI. The CDR3 has 16 amino acids. V lost 4 bases to trimming and J lost 1 base; unmatched junction nucleotides: 6.

The rearrangement joins TRBV6-5 to TRBJ1-1; 8 positions agree with TRBD1. CDR1 is MNHEY and CDR2 is SVGAGI in the germline V gene. Unmatched junction bases numbered 11, after V lost 8 bases and J lost 9 bases. This CDR3 region has 13 residues. CDR3 protein: CASSLTGGNQAFF. As DNA, the CDR3 is TGTGCCAGCTCCCTCACAGGGGGAAATCAAGCTTTCTTT.

This clone was counted a single time. J is TRBJ1-2 and V is TRBV25-1; D is unclear. Per the germline V gene, CDR1 is MGHDK and CDR2 is SYGVNS. Trimming removed 2 bases from V and 7 bases from J, with 20 bases in between. The CDR3 runs 16 residues. The CDR3 DNA sequence: TGTGCCAGCAGTGAAATGGGCAGTACGAAGGAAATTGGCTACACCTTC. Translating it yields CASSEMGSTKEIGYTF.

This chain uses TRBV6-5 with TRBJ1-5; D uncertain. The V and J ends lost 5 bases and 3 bases respectively, with 8 bases between them. Germline-derived CDR1 and CDR2 are MNHEY and SVGAGI. The CDR3 has 13 residues. This chain's CDR3 is CASSRSFNQPQHF. DNA of the CDR3: TGTGCCAGCAGTCGGAGCTTCAATCAGCCCCAGCATTTT.

The chain is built from TRBV30 and TRBJ1-5; tentative D call: TRBD1 (6 bases). The V gene lost 6 bases and the J gene lost 4 bases, with 10 bases spanning the gap. This CDR3 has 12 residues. The V gene's germline CDR1 is GTSNPN and CDR2 SVGIG (reference sequence). CDR3 loop: CACDTGNQPQHF. As DNA, the CDR3 is TGTGCCTGCGACACAGGGAATCAGCCCCAGCATTTT.

V gene TRBV13 combines with J gene TRBJ1-4; D remains ambiguous. Germline lookup yields CDR1 PRHDT and CDR2 FYEKMQ (reference sequence). The CDR3 sequence is 13 residues long. V was trimmed by 2 bases and J by 4 bases, leaving 5 bases between them. The CDR3 region has the DNA TGTGCCAGCAGCTTATTTCTTAATGAAAAACTGTTTTTT. Translation gives CASSLFLNEKLFF.

This chain connects TRBV2 to TRBJ1-1, with a possible D match to TRBD1 (5 bases). The CDR3 sequence is 11 residues long. Trimming cost V 9 bases and J 7 bases, with 12 bases left between them. CDR1 is SNHLY, CDR2 FYNNEI, per germline. CDR3 nucleotides: TGTGCCAGTGGGCAGGGATTTGAAGCTTTCTTT. Translating gives CASGQGFEAFF.

This clone was recorded a few times. J is TRBJ2-5 and V is TRBV2, with 10 nucleotides matching TRBD2. Germline trimming cut 3 bases from V and 5 bases from J; bases unmatched to any gene: 6. CDR1 is SNHLY and CDR2 is FYNNEI in the germline V gene. There are 15 residues in the CDR3. CDR3 residues: CASSELAGGDETQYF. The DNA of the CDR3 is TGTGCCAGCAGTGAGTTAGCGGGGGGTGATGAGACCCAGTACTTC.

Only a few counts were recorded for this clone. The chain is built from TRBV2 and TRBJ1-1, with TRBD1 identical over 7 bases. CDR1 and CDR2 (germline): SNHLY, FYNNEI. This CDR3 has 14 residues. Trimming removed 6 bases from V and 3 bases from J; junction bases left unmatched: 7. CDR3 DNA: TGTGCCAGCAGAGAGACAGGGCTGGACACTGAAGCTTTCTTT. Residues: CASRETGLDTEAFF.

The gene calls are TRBV11-2 and TRBJ1-1, with a possible D match to TRBD1 (6 bases). Germline lookup yields CDR1 SGHAT and CDR2 FQNNGV. The CDR3 contains 16 residues. V dropped 5 bases and J dropped 0 bases, with 16 bases sitting between them. In nucleotides, the CDR3 is TGTGCCAGCAGCAAAATTACAGGGAGCATGAACACTGAAGCTTTCTTT. It codes for CASSKITGSMNTEAFF.

This sequence joins TRBV5-4 and TRBJ2-3; 8 nucleotides line up with TRBD1. The CDR3 extends over 17 amino acids. Germline values: CDR1 SGHNT, CDR2 YYREEE (reference sequence). After removal of 3 bases from V and 1 base from J, the junction contained 10 bases not matched to a gene. The CDR3 sequence: CASSSILDRGGTDTQYF. The CDR3 nucleotides are TGTGCCAGCAGCTCTATCCTCGACAGGGGTGGCACAGATACGCAGTATTTT.

This sequence joins TRBV19 and TRBJ1-5; possible D gene TRBD1, 6 bases. Germline V gene lookup returns CDR1 LNHDA and CDR2 SQIVND (reference sequence). Trimming left V 10 bases short and J 1 base short, with 20 bases between. CDR3 length: 16 amino acids. CDR3 sequence (DNA): TGTGCCACGCAGCACCCGGGACATGTAAGCAATCAGCCCCAGCATTTT. It yields the protein CATQHPGHVSNQPQHF.

Details on this clone: This sample includes further DNA sequences coding for the same CDR3. The chain uses TRBV5-1 and TRBJ2-7, with a possible D match to TRBD1 (5 bases). Germline V gives CDR1 SGHRS, CDR2 YFSETQ. Trimming removed 2 bases at V and 4 bases at J, with 10 bases between. This CDR3 contains 13 residues. The CDR3 region is CASSFEGAYEQYF. DNA for the CDR3: TGCGCCAGCAGCTTCGAAGGGGCTTACGAGCAGTACTTC.

A single count supports this clone. The CDR3, as DNA: TGTGCCAGCAGCAGACTGTCCTCTGGAAACACCATATATTTT. Residues: CASSRLSSGNTIYF. The gene calls are TRBV13 and TRBJ1-3; no clear D. The CDR3 has 14 amino acids. V lost 5 bases and J 0 bases, leaving 8 bases between the germline ends. Germline assignment: CDR1 PRHDT and CDR2 FYEKMQ (reference sequence).

The CDR3, as DNA: TGTGCCAGCAGCTTAGGATCAATTAGCGCGGGGGAGACCCAGTACTTC. Encoded protein: CASSLGSISAGETQYF. The V gene is TRBV7-2, the J gene TRBJ2-5, with D perhaps matching TRBD2 (6 bases). Germline values: CDR1 SGHTA, CDR2 FQGNSA. V lost 1 base and J lost 5, with 17 bases in between. This CDR3 comprises 16 residues.

The V gene is TRBV5-1, the J gene TRBJ1-4, with a tentative D call TRBD1 (5 bases). Trimming left V 7 bases short and J 3 bases short, with 16 bases between. CDR3 length: 15 amino acids. Per germline, CDR1 SGHRS and CDR2 YFSETQ. The CDR3 spells CASQASAGSNEKLFF. In DNA form, the CDR3 reads TGCGCCAGCCAAGCTTCGGCAGGGTCTAATGAAAAACTGTTTTTT.

The CDR3 is CASSPTGITEKLFF. The DNA for the CDR3 is TGTGCCAGCTCCCCGACAGGGATTACCGAAAAACTGTTTTTT. The rearrangement uses TRBV28 and TRBJ1-4; 7 positions agree with TRBD1. Germline CDR1 reads MDHEN; CDR2 reads SYDVKM. The CDR3 contains 14 residues. With V trimmed by 8 bases and J by 8 bases, 11 bases remained unmatched.

This clone was observed once. The J gene is TRBJ1-1, the V gene TRBV12-3 or TRBV12-4; TRBD1 might be the D (5 bases). V was trimmed by 5 bases and J by 6 bases, leaving 7 bases between them. CDR3 length: 11 residues. The CDR3 nucleotides read TGTGCCAGCAGTCCAGGGTCTGAAGCTTTCTTT. Residues: CASSPGSEAFF.

The chain links TRBV7-9 to TRBJ2-3, with 11 bases aligning to TRBD2. With 5 bases clipped from V and 5 bases from J, the junction kept 9 bases outside the gene matches. The germline gives CDR1 SEHNR, CDR2 FQNEAQ (reference sequence). The CDR3 consists of 16 residues. The CDR3 spells CASSLPLAGGRDTQYF. The DNA for the CDR3 is TGTGCCAGCAGCCTCCCCTTAGCGGGGGGGAGAGATACGCAGTATTTT.

The chain is built from TRBV7-9 and TRBJ2-7, with TRBD1 identical over 7 bases. Germline CDR1 and CDR2: SEHNR and FQNEAQ (reference sequence). The CDR3 length is 15 residues. V lost 5 bases, J lost 3 bases, and 10 bases stayed unmatched. This chain's CDR3 is CASSQTGFFNYEQYF. Written as DNA, the CDR3 is TGTGCCAGCAGCCAGACAGGGTTTTTTAACTACGAGCAGTACTTC.

The V and J genes are TRBV18 and TRBJ1-6; 7 positions match TRBD1. J was trimmed by 8 bases and V by 3 bases; bases with no gene match: 10. Germline CDR1 and CDR2: KGHSH and LQKENI. This CDR3 has 16 residues. The CDR3 sequence is CASSPGPGQYDSPLHF. The CDR3 region has the DNA TGTGCCAGCTCACCGGGACCGGGACAGTACGATTCACCCCTCCACTTT.